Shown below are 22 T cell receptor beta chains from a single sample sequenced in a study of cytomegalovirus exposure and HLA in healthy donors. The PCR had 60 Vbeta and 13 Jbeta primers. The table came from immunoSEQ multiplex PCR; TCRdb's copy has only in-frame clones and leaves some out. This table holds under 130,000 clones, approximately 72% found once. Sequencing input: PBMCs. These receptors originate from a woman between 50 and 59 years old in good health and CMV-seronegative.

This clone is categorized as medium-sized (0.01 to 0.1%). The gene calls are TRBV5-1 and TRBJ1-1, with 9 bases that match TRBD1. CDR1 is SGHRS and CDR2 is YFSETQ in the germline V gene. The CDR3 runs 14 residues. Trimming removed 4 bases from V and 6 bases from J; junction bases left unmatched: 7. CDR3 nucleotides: TGCGCCAGCAGCCCGGGACAGGGAGGCGCTGAAGCTTTCTTT. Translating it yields CASSPGQGGAEAFF.

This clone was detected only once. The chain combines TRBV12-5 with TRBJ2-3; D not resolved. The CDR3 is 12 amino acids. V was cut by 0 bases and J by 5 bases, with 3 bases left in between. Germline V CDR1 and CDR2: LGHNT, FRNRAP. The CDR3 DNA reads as TGTGCTAGTGGTTTGGTACTAGATACGCAGTATTTT. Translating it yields CASGLVLDTQYF.

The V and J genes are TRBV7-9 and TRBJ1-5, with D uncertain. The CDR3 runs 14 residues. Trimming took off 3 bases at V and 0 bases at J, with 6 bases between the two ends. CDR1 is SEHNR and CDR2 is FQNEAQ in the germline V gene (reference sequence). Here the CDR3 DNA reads TGTGCCAGCAGCTTGGACTCTAGCAATCAGCCCCAGCATTTT. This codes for CASSLDSSNQPQHF.

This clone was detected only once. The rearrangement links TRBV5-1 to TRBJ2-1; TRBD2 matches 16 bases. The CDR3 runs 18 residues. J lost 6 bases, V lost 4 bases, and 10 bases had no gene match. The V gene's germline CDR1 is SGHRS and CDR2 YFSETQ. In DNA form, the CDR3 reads TGCGCCAGCAGCCCTAAGGGACTAGCGGGAGGGCGCGGCAATGAGCAGTTCTTC. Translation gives CASSPKGLAGGRGNEQFF.

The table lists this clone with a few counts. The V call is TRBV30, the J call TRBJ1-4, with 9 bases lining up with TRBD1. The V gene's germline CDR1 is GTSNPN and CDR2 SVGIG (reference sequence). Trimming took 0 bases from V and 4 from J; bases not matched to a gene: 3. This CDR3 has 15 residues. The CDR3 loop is CAWSVVTGGNEKLFF. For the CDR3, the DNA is TGTGCCTGGAGTGTGGTGACAGGGGGTAATGAAAAACTGTTTTTT.

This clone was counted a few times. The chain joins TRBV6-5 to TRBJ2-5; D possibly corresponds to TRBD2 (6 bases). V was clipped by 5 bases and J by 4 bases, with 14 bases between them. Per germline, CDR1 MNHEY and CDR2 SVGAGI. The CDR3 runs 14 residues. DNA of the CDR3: TGTGCCAGCAGTCACCTCAGCGGGTCAGAGACCCAGTACTTC. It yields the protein CASSHLSGSETQYF.

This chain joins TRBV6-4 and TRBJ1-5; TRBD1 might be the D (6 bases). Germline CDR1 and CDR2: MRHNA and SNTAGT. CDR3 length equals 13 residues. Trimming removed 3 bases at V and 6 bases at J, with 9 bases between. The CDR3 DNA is TGTGCCAGCAGTGAACAGGGTCCTCAGCCCCAGCATTTT. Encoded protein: CASSEQGPQPQHF.

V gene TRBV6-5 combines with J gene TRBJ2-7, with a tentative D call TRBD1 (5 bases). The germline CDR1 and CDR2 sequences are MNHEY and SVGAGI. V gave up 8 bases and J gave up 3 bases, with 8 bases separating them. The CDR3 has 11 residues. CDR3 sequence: CASQGNYEQYF. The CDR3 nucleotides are TGTGCCAGCCAGGGAAACTACGAGCAGTACTTC.

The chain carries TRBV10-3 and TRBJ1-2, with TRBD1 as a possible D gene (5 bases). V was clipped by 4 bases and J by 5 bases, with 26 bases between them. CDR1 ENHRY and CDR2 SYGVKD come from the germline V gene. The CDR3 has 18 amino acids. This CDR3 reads CAISGIWGELESGYGYTF. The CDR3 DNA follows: TGTGCCATCAGTGGAATTTGGGGGGAGTTGGAAAGTGGTTATGGCTACACCTTC.

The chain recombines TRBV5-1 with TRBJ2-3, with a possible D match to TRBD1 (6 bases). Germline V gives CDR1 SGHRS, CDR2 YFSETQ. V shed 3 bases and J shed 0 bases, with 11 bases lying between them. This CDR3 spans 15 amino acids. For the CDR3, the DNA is TGCGCCAGCAGCTCTACCGGGACAAGCACAGATACGCAGTATTTT. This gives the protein CASSSTGTSTDTQYF. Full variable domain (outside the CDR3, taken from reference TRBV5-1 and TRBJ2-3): KAGVTQTPRYLIKTRGQQVTLSCSPISGHRSVSWYQQTPGQGLQFLFEYFSETQRNKGNFPGRFSGRQFSNSRSEMNVSTLELGDSALYLCASSSTGTSTDTQYFGPGTRLTVL.

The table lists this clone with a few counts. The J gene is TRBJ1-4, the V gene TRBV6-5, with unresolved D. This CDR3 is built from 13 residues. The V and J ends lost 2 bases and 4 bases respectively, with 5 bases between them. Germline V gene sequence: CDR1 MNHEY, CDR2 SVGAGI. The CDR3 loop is CASSYSGNEKLFF. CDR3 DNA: TGTGCCAGCAGTTACAGCGGTAATGAAAAACTGTTTTTT.

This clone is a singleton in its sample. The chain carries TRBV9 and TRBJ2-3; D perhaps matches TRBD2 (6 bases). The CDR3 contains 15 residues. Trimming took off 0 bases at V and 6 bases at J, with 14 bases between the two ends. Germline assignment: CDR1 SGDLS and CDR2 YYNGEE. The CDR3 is CASSVGQGGDDTQYF. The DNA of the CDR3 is TGTGCCAGCAGCGTAGGGCAGGGAGGAGACGATACGCAGTATTTT. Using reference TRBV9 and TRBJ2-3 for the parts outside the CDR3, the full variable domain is DSGVTQTPKHLITATGQRVTLRCSPRSGDLSVYWYQQSLDQGLQFLIQYYNGEERAKGNILERFSAQQFPDLHSELNLSSLELGDSALYFCASSVGQGGDDTQYFGPGTRLTVL.

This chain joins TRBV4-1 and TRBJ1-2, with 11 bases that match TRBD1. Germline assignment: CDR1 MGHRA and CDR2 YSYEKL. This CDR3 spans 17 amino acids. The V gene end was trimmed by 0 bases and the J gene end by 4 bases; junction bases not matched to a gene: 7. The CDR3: CASSQDPGTGGTYGYTF. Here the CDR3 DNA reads TGCGCCAGCAGCCAAGACCCCGGGACAGGGGGAACCTATGGCTACACCTTC.

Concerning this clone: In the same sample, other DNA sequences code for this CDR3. Here the CDR3 reads CASSQGGGGEKLFF. The DNA for the CDR3 is TGTGCCAGCAGCCAAGGGGGCGGTGGTGAAAAACTGTTTTTT. This chain joins TRBV4-2 and TRBJ1-4, with TRBD1 as a possible D gene (5 bases). Germline lookup yields CDR1 LGHNA and CDR2 YNFKEQ. V dropped 1 base and J dropped 7 bases, with 10 bases sitting between them. This CDR3 is built from 14 residues.

As DNA, the CDR3 is TGTGCCAGCAGCCCGACTTCTAACTATGGCTACACCTTC. This translates into CASSPTSNYGYTF. J is TRBJ1-2 and V is TRBV7-6; D is uncertain. The CDR3 is made up of 13 amino acids. The V and J ends lost 5 bases and 0 bases respectively, with 7 bases between them. In germline, CDR1 is SGHVS, CDR2 FNYEAQ.

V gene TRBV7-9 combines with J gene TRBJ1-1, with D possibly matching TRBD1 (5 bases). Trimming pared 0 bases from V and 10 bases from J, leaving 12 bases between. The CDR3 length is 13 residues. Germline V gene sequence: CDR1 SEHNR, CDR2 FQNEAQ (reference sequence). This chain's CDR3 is CASSLAGGRGAFF. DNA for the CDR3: TGTGCCAGCAGCTTAGCGGGGGGAAGAGGAGCTTTCTTT.

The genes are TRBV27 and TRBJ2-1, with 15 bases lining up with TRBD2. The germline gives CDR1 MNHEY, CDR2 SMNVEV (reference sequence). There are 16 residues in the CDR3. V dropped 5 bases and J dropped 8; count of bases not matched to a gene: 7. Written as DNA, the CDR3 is TGTGCCAGCAGTGGGACTAGCGGGGGGATTAAGGATGAGCAGTTCTTC. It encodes CASSGTSGGIKDEQFF.

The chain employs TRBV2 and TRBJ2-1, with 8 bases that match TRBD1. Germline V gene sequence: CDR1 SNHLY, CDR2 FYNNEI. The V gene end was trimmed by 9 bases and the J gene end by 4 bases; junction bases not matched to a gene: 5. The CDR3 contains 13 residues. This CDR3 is CARGQASYNEQFF. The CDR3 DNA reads TGTGCCAGGGGACAGGCGTCTTACAATGAGCAGTTCTTC.

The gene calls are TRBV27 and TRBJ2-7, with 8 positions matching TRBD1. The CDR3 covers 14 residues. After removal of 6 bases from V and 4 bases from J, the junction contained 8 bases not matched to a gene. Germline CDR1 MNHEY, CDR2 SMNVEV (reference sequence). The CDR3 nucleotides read TGTGCCAGCAGAGTCGGGACAGGACCTTACGAGCAGTACTTC. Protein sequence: CASRVGTGPYEQYF.

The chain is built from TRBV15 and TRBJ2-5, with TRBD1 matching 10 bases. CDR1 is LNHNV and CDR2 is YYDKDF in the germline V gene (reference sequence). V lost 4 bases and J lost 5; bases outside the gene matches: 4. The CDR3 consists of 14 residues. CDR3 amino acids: CATSTDRGLETQYF. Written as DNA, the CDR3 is TGTGCCACCAGCACCGACAGGGGGCTCGAGACCCAGTACTTC.

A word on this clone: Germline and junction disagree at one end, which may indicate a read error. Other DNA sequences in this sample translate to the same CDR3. CDR3 sequence (DNA): TGTGCCAGCAGCATACCGGCGGCCTATTCATGGGGCTACACTTTC. Protein sequence: CASSIPAAYSWGYTF. The rearrangement uses TRBV7-9 and TRBJ1-2; a weak D match, TRBD1 (5 bases). Germline V gives CDR1 SEHNR, CDR2 FQNEAQ (reference sequence). CDR3 size: 15 residues.

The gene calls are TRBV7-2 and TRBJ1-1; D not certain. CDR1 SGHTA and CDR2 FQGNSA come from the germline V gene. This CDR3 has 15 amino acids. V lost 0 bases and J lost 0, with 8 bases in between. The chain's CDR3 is CASSLAGGMNTEAFF. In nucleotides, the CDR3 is TGTGCCAGCAGCTTAGCGGGAGGAATGAACACTGAAGCTTTCTTT.